Shown below are 24 T cell receptor beta chains from a single sample sequenced in a study of blood T cell repertoires in COVID-19 (dated by TCRdb to 2020 to 2022). Preparation of the library involved the immunoSEQ multiplex PCR assay. TCRdb re-hosts the immuneACCESS table, in-frame sequences only. Its copies lack some clones; in the studies checked, an unresolved V gene accounts for under half of them, and the cause for the rest is not known. This sample holds fewer than 200,000 clones; about four fifths were observed only once. The top ten clones comprise around 8.1% of the sample. The sample comprised peripheral blood. The receptors stem from a woman aged 60-75 years with COVID-19, enrolled during active disease.

This clone appeared a single time. This chain joins TRBV19 and TRBJ2-1; perhaps TRBD2 as D (5 bases). Germline CDR1 and CDR2: LNHDA and SQIVND (reference sequence). Trimming shortened V by 2 bases and J by 0 bases, and 8 bases separated the two germline ends. CDR3 length: 15 residues. CDR3 nucleotides: TGTGCCAGTAGTATACGGGGAGACTCCTACAATGAGCAGTTCTTC. It specifies CASSIRGDSYNEQFF. Complete variable domain (other parts from reference TRBV19 and TRBJ2-1): DGGITQSPKYLFRKEGQNVTLSCEQNLNHDAMYWYRQDPGQGLRLIYYSQIVNDFQKGDIAEGYSVSREKKESFPLTVTSAQKNPTAFYLCASSIRGDSYNEQFFGPGTRLTVL.

The chain joins TRBV19 to TRBJ2-2; 8 bases are a match to TRBD2. This CDR3 spans 15 amino acids. The V gene's germline CDR1 is LNHDA and CDR2 SQIVND (reference sequence). V shed 5 bases and J 2 bases; nucleotides not matched to a gene: 4. This chain's CDR3 is CASSQSGGNTGELFF. The CDR3 DNA reads TGTGCCAGTAGTCAAAGCGGGGGTAACACCGGGGAGCTGTTTTTT.

The V and J genes are TRBV6-1 and TRBJ1-3; D gene uncertain. Deletions cut 2 bases from V and 2 bases from J, with 25 bases between. The CDR3 consists of 20 residues. Germline V gene lookup returns CDR1 MNHNS and CDR2 SASEGT. CDR3 protein: CASSELNGRQVPKPGNTIYF. The CDR3 nucleotides are TGTGCCAGCAGTGAATTAAATGGGCGTCAGGTACCCAAGCCTGGAAACACCATATATTTT.

J is TRBJ1-1 and V is TRBV5-1; 12 positions match TRBD1. There are 17 residues in the CDR3. Per the germline V gene, CDR1 is SGHRS and CDR2 is YFSETQ. The junction had 16 bases not matched to a gene; V was cut back by 3 bases and J by 10 bases. The CDR3, as DNA: TGCGCCAGCAGCTCATTCCGGGACAGGGGGCGAAGGTATTCAGCTTTCTTT. This sequence encodes CASSSFRDRGRRYSAFF. Variable domain in full (rest from reference TRBV5-1 and TRBJ1-1): KAGVTQTPRYLIKTRGQQVTLSCSPISGHRSVSWYQQTPGQGLQFLFEYFSETQRNKGNFPGRFSGRQFSNSRSEMNVSTLELGDSALYLCASSSFRDRGRRYSAFFGQGTRLTVV.

This clone showed up just a few times. The V call is TRBV6-1, the J call TRBJ1-3, with D perhaps TRBD1 (5 bases). Germline CDR1 is MNHNS and CDR2 is SASEGT. The CDR3 has 14 residues. Trimming removed 2 bases at V and 2 bases at J, with 7 bases between. The CDR3 DNA is TGTGCCAGCAGTGAATCACAGGCTGGAAACACCATATATTTT. It codes for CASSESQAGNTIYF.

The rearrangement uses TRBV4-2 and TRBJ1-2; D gene uncertain. Trimming left V 3 bases short and J 4 bases short, with 15 bases between. There are 15 residues in the CDR3. The germline CDR1 and CDR2 sequences are LGHNA and YNFKEQ. The CDR3 region is CASSHLDSTIYGYTF. For the CDR3, the DNA is TGTGCCAGCAGCCACCTCGACTCAACCATCTATGGCTACACCTTC.

V and J are TRBV28 and TRBJ2-5, with D possibly being TRBD1 (5 bases). CDR3 length: 13 amino acids. CDR1 and CDR2 (germline): MDHEN, SYDVKM. Between the trimmed V and J ends, which lost 5 bases and 4 bases, there was a span of 11 bases. The CDR3 protein is CASSRQSRETQYF. The CDR3 DNA sequence: TGTGCCAGCAGTCGACAGAGCCGAGAGACCCAGTACTTC.

The J gene is TRBJ1-5, the V gene TRBV18, with 8 bases that match TRBD1. The CDR3 is made up of 15 amino acids. Germline assignment: CDR1 KGHSH and CDR2 LQKENI. Trimming cost V 5 bases and J 4 bases; bases outside gene matches: 7. The CDR3 reads CASSVDRAGNQPQHF. CDR3 in DNA: TGTGCCAGCTCAGTGGACAGGGCGGGTAATCAGCCCCAGCATTTT. Full variable domain (outside the CDR3, taken from reference TRBV18 and TRBJ1-5): NAGVMQNPRHLVRRRGQEARLRCSPMKGHSHVYWYRQLPEEGLKFMVYLQKENIIDESGMPKERFSAEFPKEGPSILRIQQVVRGDSAAYFCASSVDRAGNQPQHFGDGTRLSIL.

This sequence joins TRBV2 and TRBJ2-7; 10 nucleotides line up with TRBD2. The germline gives CDR1 SNHLY, CDR2 FYNNEI. Trimming at V came to 6 bases and at J to 3 bases, leaving 8 bases not matched to a gene. The CDR3 length is 15 residues. Here the CDR3 reads CASRELTSGVYEQYF. In DNA form, the CDR3 reads TGTGCCAGCAGGGAACTTACTAGCGGGGTCTACGAGCAGTACTTC.

V usage is TRBV11-2 and J usage is TRBJ2-3; D may be TRBD2 (7 bases). The CDR3 is 15 residues long. Germline V CDR1 and CDR2: SGHAT, FQNNGV. The V end lost 3 bases, the J end lost 6 bases, and 16 bases lay between the germline ends. In DNA, the CDR3 is TGTGCCAGCAGCTTTGATAGAGGGGGGGCTGATACGCAGTATTTT. This sequence encodes CASSFDRGGADTQYF.

The chain is built from TRBV28 and TRBJ1-2; 7 bases match TRBD1. Germline V gene sequence: CDR1 MDHEN, CDR2 SYDVKM. The V and J ends lost 8 bases and 0 bases, in that order; junction bases with no gene match: 6. The CDR3 has 14 residues. DNA of the CDR3: TGTGCCAGCGACCGGACAGGAGCTAACTATGGCTACACCTTC. It codes for CASDRTGANYGYTF.

There are a few counts of this clone. The gene calls are TRBV2 and TRBJ1-4; tentatively, D is TRBD1 (6 bases). With 7 bases removed from V and 8 bases from J, the gap between germline ends came to 11 bases. The germline gives CDR1 SNHLY, CDR2 FYNNEI. This CDR3 contains 12 residues. The CDR3: CASKRQVEKLFF. CDR3 coding DNA: TGTGCCAGCAAGAGACAGGTCGAAAAACTGTTTTTT. Based on the CDR3 plus reference TRBV2 and TRBJ1-4, the full variable domain is EPEVTQTPSHQVTQMGQEVILRCVPISNHLYFYWYRQILGQKVEFLVSFYNNEISEKSEIFDDQFSVERPDGSNFTLKIRSTKLEDSAMYFCASKRQVEKLFFGSGTQLSVL.

This clone has more than one count but fewer than ten. The gene calls are TRBV6-5 and TRBJ1-5, with D perhaps TRBD1 (6 bases). The CDR3 runs to 13 residues. Germline V gene lookup returns CDR1 MNHEY and CDR2 SVGAGI. The V gene lost 5 bases and the J gene lost 5 bases, with 10 bases spanning the gap. Here the CDR3 DNA reads TGTGCCAGCAGTATACACAGGGATCAGCCCCAGCATTTT. Translated, it gives CASSIHRDQPQHF.

The rearrangement uses TRBV5-4 and TRBJ1-1, with 9 positions matching TRBD1. The CDR3 is made up of 13 amino acids. V was clipped by 4 bases and J by 7 bases; unmatched bases: 5. Germline V gives CDR1 SGHNT, CDR2 YYREEE (reference sequence). CDR3 residues: CASSPRDRVEAFF. CDR3 bases: TGTGCCAGCAGCCCCCGGGACAGGGTTGAAGCTTTCTTT. Using reference TRBV5-4 and TRBJ1-1 for the parts outside the CDR3, the full variable domain is ETGVTQSPTHLIKTRGQQVTLRCSSQSGHNTVSWYQQALGQGPQFIFQYYREEENGRGNFPPRFSGLQFPNYSSELNVNALELDDSALYLCASSPRDRVEAFFGQGTRLTVV.

The chain uses TRBV4-1 and TRBJ2-7; 10 nucleotides agree with TRBD2. Germline V CDR1 and CDR2: MGHRA, YSYEKL. The ends lost 5 bases at V and 3 bases at J; junction bases unmatched: 10. The CDR3 extends over 16 amino acids. The CDR3 DNA reads TGCGCCAGCAGCTCCTTGAATCTAGCGGGAGTCTACGAGCAGTACTTC. Protein sequence: CASSSLNLAGVYEQYF.

The chain recombines TRBV28 with TRBJ1-4; no firm D call. CDR1 and CDR2 (germline): MDHEN, SYDVKM. This CDR3 spans 15 amino acids. Deletions cut 5 bases from V and 1 base from J, with 11 bases between. The CDR3, as DNA: TGTGCCAGCAGTGAATTAGTGGTAACTAATGAAAAACTGTTTTTT. Translating gives CASSELVVTNEKLFF. Complete variable domain (other parts from reference TRBV28 and TRBJ1-4): DVKVTQSSRYLVKRTGEKVFLECVQDMDHENMFWYRQDPGLGLRLIYFSYDVKMKEKGDIPEGYSVSREKKERFSLILESASTNQTSMYLCASSELVVTNEKLFFGSGTQLSVL.

The chain employs TRBV4-2 and TRBJ1-1; 7 bases match TRBD1. The CDR3 covers 17 residues. The ends lost 4 bases at V and 1 base at J; junction bases unmatched: 12. CDR1 and CDR2 from the germline V gene are LGHNA and YNFKEQ. This CDR3 reads CASSPTPRGVGNTEAFF. The CDR3 nucleotides read TGTGCCAGCAGCCCTACGCCCAGGGGGGTGGGGAACACTGAAGCTTTCTTT.

Of note for this clone: Other DNA sequences in the sample encode the same CDR3. The CDR3 nucleotides read TGTGCCAGCAGCTTAGGGGGACTAGCGGGCTACAATGAGCAGTTCTTC. It specifies CASSLGGLAGYNEQFF. This chain connects TRBV7-9 to TRBJ2-1, with 12 bases that match TRBD2. Unmatched junction bases numbered 1, after V lost 1 base and J lost 3 bases. The germline CDR1 and CDR2 sequences are SEHNR and FQNEAQ (reference sequence). The CDR3 has 16 residues.

The chain uses TRBV29-1 and TRBJ2-7, with 9 bases matching TRBD1. CDR1 is SQVTM and CDR2 is ANQGSEA in the germline V gene. The CDR3 is 12 amino acids. With 4 bases clipped from V and 2 bases from J, the junction kept 0 bases outside the gene matches. Here the CDR3 reads CSVGQGAYEQYF. In DNA, the CDR3 is TGCAGCGTTGGACAGGGGGCCTACGAGCAGTACTTC.

This clone was counted ten times or more. The chain links TRBV5-6 to TRBJ1-2, with TRBD1 matching over 10 bases. The CDR3 is 16 amino acids. J gave up 5 bases and V 4 bases, and 11 bases lay outside the gene matches. The germline V gene has CDR1 SGHDT and CDR2 YYEEEE. CDR3 DNA: TGTGCCAGCAGCCGATCTGGGACAGGGGATAAATATGGCTACACCTTC. This gives the protein CASSRSGTGDKYGYTF.

This clone was seen many times. The genes are TRBV9 and TRBJ2-2, with D tentatively TRBD2 (6 bases). Trimming removed 0 bases at V and 5 bases at J, with 8 bases between. Germline CDR1 is SGDLS and CDR2 is YYNGEE. This CDR3 is built from 14 residues. The CDR3 region has the DNA TGTGCCAGCAGCGTAGGGGGGGTAACCGGGGAGCTGTTTTTT. Translating it yields CASSVGGVTGELFF.

This rearrangement joins TRBV28 to TRBJ1-4; D unclear. The CDR3 has 12 residues. The germline V and J ends were trimmed by 3 bases and 8 bases, with 7 bases remaining between them. Germline-derived CDR1 and CDR2 are MDHEN and SYDVKM. The chain's CDR3 is CASSFPGEKLFF. CDR3 sequence (DNA): TGTGCCAGCAGTTTTCCGGGGGAAAAACTGTTTTTT.

CDR3 region: CASSPEVNRGQAFF. The CDR3, as DNA: TGCGCCAGCAGTCCCGAGGTAAACAGGGGGCAAGCTTTCTTT. The chain employs TRBV5-1 and TRBJ1-1, with 9 bases identical to TRBD1. Trimming took 5 bases from V and 9 from J; bases not matched to a gene: 11. The germline V gene has CDR1 SGHRS and CDR2 YFSETQ. The CDR3 runs to 14 residues.

V usage is TRBV19 and J usage is TRBJ1-5, with 8 positions matching TRBD1. J gave up 4 bases and V 7 bases, and 6 bases lay outside the gene matches. The germline V gene encodes CDR1 LNHDA and CDR2 SQIVND (reference sequence). The CDR3 has 14 amino acids. This CDR3 is CASKDREVNQPQHF. The CDR3 nucleotides are TGTGCCAGTAAGGACAGGGAGGTTAATCAGCCCCAGCATTTT.